The entry below gives a single T cell receptor (beta chain) sequence along with its context. This sample stems from a study of cytomegalovirus exposure and HLA in healthy donors. Here immunoSEQ multiplex PCR was the method, and the copy in TCRdb shows in-frame clones only, minus some. The data contain around 120,000 clones, more than 85% of them singletons. Germline loops: CDR1 LNHDA, CDR2 SQIVND (reference sequence). This CDR3 is built from 15 residues. The V gene end was trimmed by 5 bases and the J gene end by 4 bases; junction bases not matched to a gene: 9. The sequence derives from a man aged 18 to 30 in good health and CMV-seropositive. The rearrangement joins TRBV19 to TRBJ2-7; 9 bases fit TRBD1. Sequenced sample: PBMCs. CDR3 nucleotide sequence: TGTGCCAGTAGTCCCTCCGGGACAGGGTGGTACGAGCAGTACTTC. Its translation: CASSPSGTGWYEQYF.